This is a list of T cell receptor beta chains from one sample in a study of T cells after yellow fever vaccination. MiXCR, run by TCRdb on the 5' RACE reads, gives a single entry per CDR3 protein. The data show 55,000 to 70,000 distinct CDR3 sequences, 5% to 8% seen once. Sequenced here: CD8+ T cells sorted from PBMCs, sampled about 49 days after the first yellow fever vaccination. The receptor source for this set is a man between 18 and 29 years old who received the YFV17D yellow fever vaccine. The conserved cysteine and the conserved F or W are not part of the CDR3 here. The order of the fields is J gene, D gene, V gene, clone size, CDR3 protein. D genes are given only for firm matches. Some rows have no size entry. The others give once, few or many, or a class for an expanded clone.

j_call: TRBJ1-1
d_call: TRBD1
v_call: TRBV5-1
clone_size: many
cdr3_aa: ASSFGQDTEAF

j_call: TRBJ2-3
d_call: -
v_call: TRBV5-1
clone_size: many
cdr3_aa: ASSLTVTDTQY

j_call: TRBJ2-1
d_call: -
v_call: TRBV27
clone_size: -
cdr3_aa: ASRPGSEVNEQF

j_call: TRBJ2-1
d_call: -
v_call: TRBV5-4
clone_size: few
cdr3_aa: ASSSYEAFGQF

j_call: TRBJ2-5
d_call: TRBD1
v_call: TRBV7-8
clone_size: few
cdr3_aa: ASSSSRQGLETQY

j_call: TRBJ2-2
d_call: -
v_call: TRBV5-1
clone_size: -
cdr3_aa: ASSLDLSGELF

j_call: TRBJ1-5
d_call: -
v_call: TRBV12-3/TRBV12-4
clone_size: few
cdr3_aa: ASSSKVNQPQH

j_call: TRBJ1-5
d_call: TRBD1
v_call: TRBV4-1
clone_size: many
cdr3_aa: ASSAGQGANQPQH

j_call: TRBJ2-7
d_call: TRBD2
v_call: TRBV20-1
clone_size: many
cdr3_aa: SALGASGVYIHEQY

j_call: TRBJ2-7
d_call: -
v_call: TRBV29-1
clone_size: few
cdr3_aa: SVVLLESSYEQY

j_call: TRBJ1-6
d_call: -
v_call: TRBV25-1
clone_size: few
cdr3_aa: ASSETGSSYNSPLH

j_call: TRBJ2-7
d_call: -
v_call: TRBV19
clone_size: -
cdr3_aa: ASNGGESYEQY

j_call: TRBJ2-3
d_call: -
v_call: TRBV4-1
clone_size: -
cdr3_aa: ASSPRGAGTSTDTQY

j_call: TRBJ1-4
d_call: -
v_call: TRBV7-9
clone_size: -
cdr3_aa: ASSYDGGIEKLF

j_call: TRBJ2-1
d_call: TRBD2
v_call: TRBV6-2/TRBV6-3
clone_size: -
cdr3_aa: ASSRQRGTYNEQF

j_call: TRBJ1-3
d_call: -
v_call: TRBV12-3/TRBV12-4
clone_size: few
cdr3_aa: ASSLDLPRRNTIY

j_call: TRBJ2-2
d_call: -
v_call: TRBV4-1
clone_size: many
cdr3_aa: ASSQPNKNTGELF

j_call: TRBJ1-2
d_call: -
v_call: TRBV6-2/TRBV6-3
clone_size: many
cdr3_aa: ASSYVHGSGQP

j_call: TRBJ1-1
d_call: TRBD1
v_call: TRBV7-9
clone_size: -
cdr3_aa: ASSPGTGTNTEAF

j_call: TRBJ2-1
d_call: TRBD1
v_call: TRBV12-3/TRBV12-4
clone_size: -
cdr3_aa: AGSPHSGQGVNEQF

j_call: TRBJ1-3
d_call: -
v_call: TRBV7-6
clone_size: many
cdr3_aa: ASSPTYSGNTIY

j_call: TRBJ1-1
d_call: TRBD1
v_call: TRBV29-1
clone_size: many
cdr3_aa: SVTGDTEAF

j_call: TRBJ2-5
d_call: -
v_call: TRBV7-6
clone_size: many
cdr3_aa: ASSLSPGARETQY

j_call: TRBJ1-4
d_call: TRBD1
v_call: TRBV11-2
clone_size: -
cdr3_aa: ASSLVPGTGGPNEKLF

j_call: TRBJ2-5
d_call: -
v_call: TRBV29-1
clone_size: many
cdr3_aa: SVEEPGPEETQY

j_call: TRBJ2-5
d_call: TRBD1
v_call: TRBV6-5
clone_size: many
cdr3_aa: ASSPHGTGGWETQY

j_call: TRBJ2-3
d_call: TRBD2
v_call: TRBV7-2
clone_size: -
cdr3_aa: ASSLGTSGGLTDTQY

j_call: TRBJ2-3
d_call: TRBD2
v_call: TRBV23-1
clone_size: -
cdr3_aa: ASSQWPAGAPPDGDTQY

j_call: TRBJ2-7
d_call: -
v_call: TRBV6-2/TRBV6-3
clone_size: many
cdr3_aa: ATGRGTDLYEQY

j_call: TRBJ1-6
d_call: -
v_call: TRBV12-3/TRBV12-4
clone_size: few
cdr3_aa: ASSYDNYNSPLH

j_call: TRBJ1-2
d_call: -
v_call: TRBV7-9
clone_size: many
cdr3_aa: ASSLGSVERLNYGYT

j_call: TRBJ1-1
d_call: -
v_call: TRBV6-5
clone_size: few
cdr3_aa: ASSPYPRGTEAF

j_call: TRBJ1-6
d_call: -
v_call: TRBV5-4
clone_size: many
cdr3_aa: ASRGGGSSPLH

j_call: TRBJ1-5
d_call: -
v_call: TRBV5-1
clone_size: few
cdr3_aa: ASSLDQGLNQPQH

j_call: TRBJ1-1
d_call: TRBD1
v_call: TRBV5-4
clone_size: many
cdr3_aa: ASSSTTPTGGTEAF

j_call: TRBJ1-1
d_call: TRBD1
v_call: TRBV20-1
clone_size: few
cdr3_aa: SASLPPGQTDEAF

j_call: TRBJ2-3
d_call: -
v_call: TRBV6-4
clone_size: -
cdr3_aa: ASSEGGATDTQY

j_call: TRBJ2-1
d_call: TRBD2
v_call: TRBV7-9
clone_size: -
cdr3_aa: ASSRGTRGNEQF

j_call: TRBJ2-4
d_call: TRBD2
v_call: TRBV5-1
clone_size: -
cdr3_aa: ASSYGLAGAKNIQY

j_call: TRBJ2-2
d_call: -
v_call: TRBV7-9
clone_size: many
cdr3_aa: ASSLPGTGELF